This T cell receptor beta chain is drawn from a study of response to subunit inactivated influenza vaccine. Study-level findings and limits: The authors put forward the suggestion that each seasonal influenza vaccination may bring in only a limited number of new T cells.

This clonotype has a handful of counts. The antigen remains undetermined. The CDR3 spans 13 residues. V was clipped by 3 bases and J by 3 bases, with 8 bases between them. TCRdb reprocessed the RT-PCR reads with MiXCR, giving one entry per CDR3 protein. The repertoire consists of some 480,000 distinct CDR3 sequences, with approximately 11% occurring once and the leading ten covering over 9.5%. The chain employs TRBV12-3 or TRBV12-4 and TRBJ1-2; no firm D call. The sequence derives from a man in his fifties or sixties who received an inactivated influenza vaccine. Sequencing used PBMCs from blood, obtained around seven weeks after vaccination. DNA of the CDR3: TGTGCCAGCAGTTTTGGCCGGGACTATGGCTACACCTTC. It specifies CASSFGRDYGYTF.